This T cell receptor beta chain was identified during a study of cytomegalovirus exposure and HLA in healthy donors (dated 2017 in TCRdb). General notes on the study: A later analysis indicated that the 90 to 150 validation repertoires were generated on the platform also employed for the approximately 670 repertoires of the first cohort. The study combined high-throughput TCR immunosequencing, statistical association of individual TCRs with disease status, and machine learning to predict cytomegalovirus infection status. In addition to the first cohort of 666 subjects, a separate validation cohort of approximately 120 different subjects was used. The study was designed to test whether signatures of past pathogen exposure could be identified by cataloging public T cell receptors.

Taken from the germline V gene, the CDR1 and CDR2 loops are KGHSH and LQKENI. The CDR3 runs 14 residues from the cysteine to the phenylalanine. Only CDR3 DNA remains: 42 bases, in frame from the first base. V lost 2 bases and J lost 5 bases, and the count of bases not matched to a germline gene is 5. The donors belonged to the validation cohort of 120 subjects, which was separate from the 666-subject first cohort. The library relied on the immunoSEQ multiplex PCR assay. The paper's data handling went like this. To diagnose cytomegalovirus status from the catalog of TCR beta chain sequences, a statistical classification framework was built. TCRdb took over this immuneACCESS table, retaining in-frame rearrangements with V and J assigned. Such tables are incomplete; in checked studies, under half of the missing clones stem from an unresolved V gene, and the remainder is unexplained. That table furnishes V, J and clone size, whereas the DNA furnished D and trimming. The sample table contains about 220,000 clones; only one count was recorded for over 70% of them. Roughly 13% of the sample rests with the top ten.

Results the study describes overall, beyond this receptor: While some public TCRs were present in many individuals, most TCR sequences turned up only very rarely across donors. A total of fewer than 200 TCR beta chains were listed by the study as associated with cytomegalovirus. In both the original and validation cohorts, the classifier was reported to diagnose cytomegalovirus status with high specificity and sensitivity. In vitro tests confirmed that three of the cytomegalovirus-associated TCR beta chains recognize cytomegalovirus antigens. In a later analysis, TCRs clustered in the first cohort were found to also tend to co-occur in the 100 to 150 validation repertoires, with approximately 94% of cluster scores above 0. A later analysis had no HLA typing for the validation cohort, so co-occurrence there was scored across all 110 or so repertoires. The authors suggested that the approach could potentially be extended to other disease states and immunological phenotypes.

As to this clone: Its antigen specificity is not known. Per-nucleotide qualities are absent, and no much larger clonotype sits a single base away.

The V gene is TRBV18 and the J gene is TRBJ2-7, with 8 middle bases fitting TRBD1. The sequence was obtained from a woman younger than 45 in good health and CMV-seropositive. Material: PBMCs. The sequenced DNA is TGTGCCAGCTCACCAAATTACAGGGGGAACGAGCAGTACTTC. The translation is CASSPNYRGNEQYF.